The 20 T cell receptor beta chains reported below all come from one sample, sequenced in a study of blood T cell repertoires in COVID-19. The data were produced by immunoSEQ multiplex PCR, yet TCRdb's version contains in-frame clones alone and is incomplete. The sample records about 150,000 clones, about 90% being singletons. Sequencing was done on a sample of peripheral blood. Receptor source: an older man with acute or convalescent COVID-19.

V and J are TRBV7-2 and TRBJ2-5; 9 positions match TRBD1. The trim removed 5 bases at V and 4 bases at J, leaving 11 bases unmatched. Germline CDR1 reads SGHTA; CDR2 reads FQGNSA. The CDR3 is made up of 16 amino acids. CDR3 sequence (DNA): TGTGCCAGCAGCCCGTTACTACAGGGGGCAGGAGAGACCCAGTACTTC. Its translation: CASSPLLQGAGETQYF.

The V and J genes are TRBV30 and TRBJ1-3, with a possible D match to TRBD1 (6 bases). The length of the CDR3 is 15 residues. Germline CDR1 is GTSNPN and CDR2 is SVGIG (reference sequence). V lost 2 bases, J lost 0 bases, and 11 bases lay in between. In nucleotides, the CDR3 is TGTGCCTGGAGTAGGACAGCTTCCTCTGGAAACACCATATATTTT. Its translation is CAWSRTASSGNTIYF.

The V and J genes are TRBV7-2 and TRBJ2-3; TRBD1 aligns across 11 bases. The CDR3 has 16 residues. Germline V lookup: CDR1 SGHTA, CDR2 FQGNSA. V gave up 5 bases and J gave up 3 bases; unmatched junction bases: 7. The CDR3 here is CASSVTGTGGTDTQYF. The CDR3 DNA reads TGTGCCAGCAGCGTGACCGGGACAGGGGGGACAGATACGCAGTATTTT.

The chain has TRBV5-1 and TRBJ1-4; 8 bases line up with TRBD1. There are 17 residues in the CDR3. The germline V gene has CDR1 SGHRS and CDR2 YFSETQ. The V gene end was trimmed by 0 bases and the J gene end by 8 bases; junction bases not matched to a gene: 12. CDR3 DNA: TGCGCCAGCAGCTTGGCGAGCTCCGGGACAGGTGGAGAAAAACTGTTTTTT. Translating it yields CASSLASSGTGGEKLFF.

This clone was picked up one time. The gene calls are TRBV27 and TRBJ1-6, with a tentative D call TRBD1 (5 bases). Germline V gives CDR1 MNHEY, CDR2 SMNVEV (reference sequence). This CDR3 has 17 amino acids. V gave up 7 bases and J gave up 0 bases, with 16 bases separating them. This chain's CDR3 is CASTRQGVSSYNSPLHF. CDR3 nucleotide sequence: TGTGCCAGCACCCGGCAGGGTGTAAGCTCCTATAATTCACCCCTCCACTTT.

The gene calls are TRBV7-5 and TRBJ2-2; TRBD2, the D gene given by the table, was not confirmed from the DNA. TRBV7-5 is a pseudogene segment. This CDR3 has 19 amino acids. The CDR3, as DNA: TGTGCCAGAAGCTTATCACGGGCCCTAGCGGGGAAGAACACCGGGGAGCTGTTTTTT. Translated, it gives CARSLSRALAGKNTGELFF.

V and J are TRBV3-1 (or the pseudogene TRBV3-2) and TRBJ2-3; 9 positions match TRBD2. The CDR3 is 18 amino acids. Looked up from germline, CDR1 is LGHDT and CDR2 is YNNKEL (reference sequence). With V trimmed by 4 bases and J by 3 bases, 14 bases remained unmatched. This chain's CDR3 is CASSLGWRGGRGTDTQYF. The CDR3 region has the DNA TGTGCCAGCAGCCTCGGCTGGCGGGGGGGCCGGGGGACAGATACGCAGTATTTT.

Only one count was recorded for this clone. This chain joins TRBV9 and TRBJ1-1; TRBD1 is a possible D gene (5 bases). With 0 bases removed from V and 6 bases from J, the gap between germline ends came to 12 bases. CDR3 size: 14 residues. Germline V CDR1 and CDR2: SGDLS, YYNGEE. CDR3 in amino acids: CASSVGQIDPEAFF. In DNA form, the CDR3 reads TGTGCCAGCAGCGTAGGACAGATAGACCCTGAAGCTTTCTTT.

This chain uses TRBV5-5 with TRBJ2-5; TRBD1 agrees at 8 bases. The V and J ends lost 0 bases and 10 bases, in that order; junction bases with no gene match: 14. This CDR3 is 16 amino acids long. CDR1 SGHKS and CDR2 YYEKEE come from the germline V gene (reference sequence). The CDR3: CASSLELGQVVKFQYF. As DNA, the CDR3 is TGTGCCAGCAGCTTGGAGTTGGGACAGGTGGTCAAATTCCAGTACTTC.

The table lists this clone with a few counts. As DNA, the CDR3 is TGCAGCGTTGTTGCAGGGGCCGCCGTGGAGACCCAGTACTTC. Translation: CSVVAGAAVETQYF. The chain recombines TRBV29-1 with TRBJ2-5, with D possibly being TRBD1 (6 bases). The V end was cut by 4 bases, the J end by 5 bases, with 17 bases between. CDR1 and CDR2 (germline): SQVTM, ANQGSEA. This CDR3 region has 14 residues.

The J gene is TRBJ1-5, the V gene TRBV19; 7 bases align to TRBD1. The CDR3 has 15 residues. V shed 4 bases and J 1 base; nucleotides not matched to a gene: 4. Germline V lookup: CDR1 LNHDA, CDR2 SQIVND (reference sequence). DNA of the CDR3: TGTGCCAGTAGTACGACAGGGTTAAGCAATCAGCCCCAGCATTTT. This encodes CASSTTGLSNQPQHF.

The chain recombines TRBV5-1 with TRBJ2-5; TRBD1 matches at 10 bases. CDR3 length: 16 residues. Germline trimming cut 4 bases from V and 4 bases from J; bases unmatched to any gene: 10. From germline, CDR1 is SGHRS and CDR2 YFSETQ. The CDR3 is CASSPTTGQGRETQYF. The CDR3 DNA follows: TGCGCCAGCAGCCCCACTACGGGACAGGGGAGAGAGACCCAGTACTTC.

This chain uses TRBV5-4 with TRBJ2-5, with D unresolved. Trimming removed 2 bases at V and 3 bases at J, with 2 bases between. Germline CDR1 SGHNT, CDR2 YYREEE (reference sequence). The CDR3 is 11 amino acids. CDR3 residues: CASSFKETQYF. For the CDR3, the DNA is TGTGCCAGCAGCTTTAAAGAGACCCAGTACTTC.

V and J are TRBV19 and TRBJ2-5, with D tentatively TRBD1 (6 bases). Looked up from germline, CDR1 is LNHDA and CDR2 is SQIVND (reference sequence). Trimming shortened V by 7 bases and J by 4 bases, and 13 bases separated the two germline ends. There are 13 residues in the CDR3. The DNA for the CDR3 is TGTGCCAGTACCGGCAGGGGTCGAGAGACCCAGTACTTC. The encoded protein is CASTGRGRETQYF.

This chain connects TRBV19 to TRBJ2-7; no definite D call. The CDR3 is 15 residues long. From germline, CDR1 is LNHDA and CDR2 SQIVND (reference sequence). Trimming shortened V by 3 bases and J by 0 bases, and 12 bases separated the two germline ends. The CDR3 region is CASSILAGNSYEQYF. The DNA for the CDR3 is TGTGCCAGTAGTATCCTGGCAGGAAACTCCTACGAGCAGTACTTC.

V usage is TRBV7-8 and J usage is TRBJ1-1; D call uncertain. Trimming left V 4 bases short and J 0 bases short, with 9 bases between. The germline CDR1 and CDR2 sequences are SGHVS and FQNEAQ. The CDR3 loop spans 14 amino acids. CDR3 amino acids: CASSYQEMNTEAFF. DNA of the CDR3: TGTGCCAGCAGCTATCAGGAAATGAACACTGAAGCTTTCTTT.

This chain joins TRBV7-2 and TRBJ1-1; D ambiguous. Germline CDR1 and CDR2: SGHTA and FQGNSA. V shed 1 base and J shed 2 bases, with 14 bases lying between them. The CDR3 is 16 amino acids. CDR3 region: CASSLVLRGRNTEAFF. The CDR3 nucleotides are TGTGCCAGCAGCTTAGTCTTGCGGGGAAGAAACACTGAAGCTTTCTTT.

This clone occurred once. The V call is TRBV2, the J call TRBJ2-7, with 8 positions matching TRBD1. V shed 7 bases, J shed 2 bases, and the junction held 10 bases outside the gene matches. The germline V gene has CDR1 SNHLY and CDR2 FYNNEI. This CDR3 comprises 15 residues. The CDR3 DNA is TGTGCCAGCATGTATTGGGACAGGCCAACCTACGAGCAGTACTTC. It specifies CASMYWDRPTYEQYF.

The chain employs TRBV5-1 and TRBJ2-7, with TRBD1 matching 9 bases. Germline CDR1 reads SGHRS; CDR2 reads YFSETQ. CDR3 length equals 16 residues. Germline trimming cut 7 bases from V and 5 bases from J; bases unmatched to any gene: 16. The CDR3 DNA is TGCGCCAGCCGAATTATGCCGGGACAGGGTTTCCACGAGCAGTACTTC. It encodes CASRIMPGQGFHEQYF.

This chain joins TRBV7-9 and TRBJ2-1; 10 bases align to TRBD1. The CDR3 sequence is 15 residues long. CDR1 is SEHNR and CDR2 is FQNEAQ in the germline V gene (reference sequence). V lost 5 bases and J lost 5; bases outside the gene matches: 6. The CDR3 protein is CASSQGTGANNEQFF. CDR3 nucleotides: TGTGCCAGCAGCCAGGGGACAGGGGCCAACAATGAGCAGTTCTTC.